Listed here are 22 T cell receptor beta chains from one sample, sequenced in a study of T cells in Graves' hyperthyroidism and ophthalmopathy. There were TCR beta CDR3 regions amplified from RNA transcripts. Carried out on the TCR CDR3, a first-round RT-PCR used the HTBI primer set. TCRdb called the multiplex PCR reads again in MiXCR, with one record for every CDR3 protein. In the table there are more than 500,000 distinct CDR3 sequences, 46% of which are singletons. The sample consisted of peripheral blood or thyroid tissue (not recorded which). The receptor source for this set is an adult woman with Graves' disease, either hyperthyroidism or ophthalmopathy (not recorded which).

In DNA form, the CDR3 reads TGTGCCAGCAGTGGGGAGGCTGGAGATACGCAGTATTTT. Translated, it gives CASSGEAGDTQYF. The V and J genes are TRBV6-1 and TRBJ2-3, with D possibly matching TRBD2 (6 bases). The CDR3 extends over 13 amino acids. Germline assignment: CDR1 MNHNS and CDR2 SASEGT. The ends were cut back, 4 bases at V and 5 bases at J, with 10 bases in the middle.

This clonotype was detected many times. This chain links TRBV6-6 with TRBJ2-7, with D possibly being TRBD1 (6 bases). Per the germline V gene, CDR1 is MNHNY and CDR2 is SVGAGI (reference sequence). This CDR3 comprises 11 residues. V gave up 10 bases and J gave up 3 bases, with 10 bases separating them. CDR3 DNA: TGTGCCACGGGACACAACTACGAGCAGTACTTC. Amino acids: CATGHNYEQYF.

This clonotype was seen repeatedly, ten times or more. The chain combines TRBV6-5 with TRBJ2-7; 7 positions agree with TRBD1. CDR3 length equals 12 residues. Germline V lookup: CDR1 MNHEY, CDR2 SVGAGI. V was pared by 6 bases and J by 5 bases, with 4 bases of the junction left unmatched. The chain's CDR3 is CASSNRGNEQYF. The CDR3 DNA reads TGTGCCAGCAGCAACAGGGGAAACGAGCAGTACTTC.

This clonotype has a single count. The rearrangement uses TRBV29-1 and TRBJ1-2; 11 bases map to TRBD1. CDR1 is SQVTM and CDR2 is ANQGSEA in the germline V gene. This CDR3 is built from 17 residues. Trimming at V came to 5 bases and at J to 7 bases, leaving 18 bases not matched to a gene. Here the CDR3 DNA reads TGCAGCGTTTGGGCGGTGGGACAGGGGGATTCCGGGCCTGGCTACACCTTC. Translating gives CSVWAVGQGDSGPGYTF.

This clonotype was detected many times. This chain links TRBV5-1 with TRBJ2-5; 8 bases agree with TRBD2. From germline, CDR1 is SGHRS and CDR2 YFSETQ. This CDR3 spans 14 amino acids. The ends lost 4 bases at V and 4 bases at J; junction bases unmatched: 6. CDR3 sequence: CASSQRGTIETQYF. CDR3 nucleotide sequence: TGCGCCAGCAGCCAGCGGGGGACGATAGAGACCCAGTACTTC.

This clonotype has a count of ten or more. The chain combines TRBV15 with TRBJ1-4; 9 positions agree with TRBD1. The germline gives CDR1 LNHNV, CDR2 YYDKDF (reference sequence). The V and J ends lost 4 bases and 8 bases, in that order; junction bases with no gene match: 2. The CDR3 has 13 residues. The CDR3 DNA reads as TGTGCCACCAGCACGGGACAGGGAGAAAAACTGTTTTTT. It codes for CATSTGQGEKLFF.

This clonotype occurred many times. The chain links TRBV5-1 to TRBJ1-1; D might be TRBD1 (6 bases). Germline V CDR1 and CDR2: SGHRS, YFSETQ. V dropped 4 bases and J dropped 8 bases, with 12 bases sitting between them. This CDR3 spans 12 amino acids. CDR3 region: CASSQSTGEAFF. DNA of the CDR3: TGCGCCAGCAGCCAAAGTACAGGGGAAGCTTTCTTT. Complete variable domain (other parts from reference TRBV5-1 and TRBJ1-1): KAGVTQTPRYLIKTRGQQVTLSCSPISGHRSVSWYQQTPGQGLQFLFEYFSETQRNKGNFPGRFSGRQFSNSRSEMNVSTLELGDSALYLCASSQSTGEAFFGQGTRLTVV.

The rearrangement links TRBV9 to TRBJ2-7; TRBD1 matches at 8 bases. This CDR3 is built from 13 residues. V lost 3 bases to trimming and J lost 7 bases; unmatched junction nucleotides: 6. Germline assignment: CDR1 SGDLS and CDR2 YYNGEE. CDR3 nucleotide sequence: TGTGCCAGCAGCGGCAGGGGGCTAGGTGAGCAGTACTTC. Amino acid sequence: CASSGRGLGEQYF.

Comment on this clonotype: Because it lacks the conserved phenylalanine or tryptophan at the end, this CDR3 is likely a read error. The limits of the CDR3 on the DNA are not certain, so only TCRdb's listed CDR3 is given. CDR3 sequence: CATRSARDS. The chain couples TRBV15 to TRBJ1-4; no check of the table's D call, TRBD1, against the DNA was made. Germline loops: CDR1 LNHNV, CDR2 YYDKDF (reference sequence). Ends included, the CDR3 has 9 residues.

The rearrangement joins TRBV28 to TRBJ2-7; TRBD2 aligns across 8 bases. Trimming took 8 bases from V and 2 from J; bases not matched to a gene: 11. This CDR3 is built from 15 residues. Looked up from germline, CDR1 is MDHEN and CDR2 is SYDVKM. CDR3 sequence: CASGTSGSVTYEQYF. CDR3 nucleotides: TGTGCCAGCGGAACCAGCGGGAGTGTAACCTACGAGCAGTACTTC.

This clonotype was found a few times. The rearrangement uses TRBV7-6 and TRBJ2-2, with a weak D call TRBD1 (5 bases). Trimming shortened V by 1 base and J by 0 bases, and 9 bases separated the two germline ends. The CDR3 runs to 16 residues. CDR1 and CDR2 (germline): SGHVS, FNYEAQ. The CDR3 protein is CASSLVSGSNTGELFF. The CDR3, as DNA: TGTGCCAGCAGCTTAGTATCAGGGTCGAACACCGGGGAGCTGTTTTTT.

With regard to this clonotype: This could be a read error, since a much larger clone is one nucleotide away. J is TRBJ1-5 and V is TRBV4-1, with D maybe TRBD1 (6 bases). Germline V gene sequence: CDR1 MGHRA, CDR2 YSYEKL. This CDR3 contains 14 residues. V lost 4 bases and J 5 bases, leaving 12 bases between the germline ends. CDR3 sequence reads: CASSPYRADQPQHF. The CDR3, as DNA: TGCGCCAGCAGCCCCTACAGGGCAGATCAGCCCCAGCATTTT.

The genes are TRBV20-1 and TRBJ1-4; a weak D match, TRBD1 (5 bases). The ends were cut back, 3 bases at V and 7 bases at J, with 15 bases in the middle. The CDR3 sequence is 14 residues long. Germline V CDR1 and CDR2: DFQATT, SNEGSKA (reference sequence). CDR3 sequence: CSASGGYGGEKLFF. The CDR3 nucleotides read TGCAGTGCTAGTGGGGGTTACGGCGGTGAAAAACTGTTTTTT.

Of note for this clonotype: One junction end disagrees with the germline gene, perhaps due to a read error. The chain carries TRBV9 and TRBJ2-7; weak D call: TRBD2 (6 bases). The CDR3 covers 13 residues. Germline V lookup: CDR1 SGDLS, CDR2 YYNGEE. In DNA, the CDR3 is TGCGCCAGCAGCTTAGGAGGAGGGACTGGGCAGTACTTC. Its protein is CASSLGGGTGQYF.

CDR3 in DNA: TGTGCCAGTACCCCGGGACACCAGAACACTGAAGCTTTCTTT. The encoded protein is CASTPGHQNTEAFF. The chain joins TRBV19 to TRBJ1-1, with a tentative D call TRBD1 (6 bases). The CDR3 is made up of 14 amino acids. The germline gives CDR1 LNHDA, CDR2 SQIVND (reference sequence). The germline V and J ends were trimmed by 7 bases and 1 base, with 13 bases remaining between them. Variable domain in full (rest from reference TRBV19 and TRBJ1-1): DGGITQSPKYLFRKEGQNVTLSCEQNLNHDAMYWYRQDPGQGLRLIYYSQIVNDFQKGDIAEGYSVSREKKESFPLTVTSAQKNPTAFYLCASTPGHQNTEAFFGQGTRLTVV.

At least ten counts were recorded for this clonotype. The rearrangement joins TRBV19 to TRBJ1-5; 11 nucleotides align to TRBD1. Trimming at V came to 2 bases and at J to 2 bases, leaving 5 bases not matched to a gene. Per the germline V gene, CDR1 is LNHDA and CDR2 is SQIVND (reference sequence). The CDR3 runs 17 residues. The CDR3 coding sequence is TGTGCCAGTAGTATACGGACAGGGGGCATCGGCAATCAGCCCCAGCATTTT. Protein: CASSIRTGGIGNQPQHF. Based on the CDR3 plus reference TRBV19 and TRBJ1-5, the full variable domain is DGGITQSPKYLFRKEGQNVTLSCEQNLNHDAMYWYRQDPGQGLRLIYYSQIVNDFQKGDIAEGYSVSREKKESFPLTVTSAQKNPTAFYLCASSIRTGGIGNQPQHFGDGTRLSIL.

This clonotype was counted ten times or more. The DNA for the CDR3 is TGTGCCATCGGGACGAGGACAGGGACGAACACTGAAGCTTTCTTT. Its protein is CAIGTRTGTNTEAFF. V and J are TRBV10-3 and TRBJ1-1, with 8 positions matching TRBD1. V lost 8 bases and J lost 1; bases outside the gene matches: 9. This CDR3 comprises 15 residues. Germline values: CDR1 ENHRY, CDR2 SYGVKD.

The rearrangement uses TRBV7-9 and TRBJ1-1; 9 bases match TRBD1. This CDR3 spans 13 amino acids. CDR1 SEHNR and CDR2 FQNEAQ come from the germline V gene (reference sequence). J lost 6 bases, V lost 8 bases, and 7 bases had no gene match. CDR3 in DNA: TGTGCCAGCGGCCGGGACAGGGTCGCTGAAGCTTTCTTT. Its protein is CASGRDRVAEAFF.

This clonotype appeared a few times. At one end, the junction sequence differs from germline, possibly due to a read error. The chain recombines TRBV20-1 with TRBJ2-3; TRBD2 agrees at 8 bases. The CDR3 has 11 amino acids. Germline loops: CDR1 DFQATT, CDR2 SNEGSKA (reference sequence). CDR3 nucleotide sequence: TGCAGTGCTAGACCCGGCGGGGGGTTCCCGTTT. Protein sequence: CSARPGGGFPF.

There are many counts of this clonotype. The chain combines TRBV7-9 with TRBJ2-6; 7 bases agree with TRBD1. There are 18 residues in the CDR3. With V trimmed by 5 bases and J by 5 bases, 15 bases remained unmatched. CDR1 is SEHNR, CDR2 FQNEAQ, per germline (reference sequence). The CDR3 coding sequence is TGTGCCAGCAGCCCCGCGAGGGACAGTACTCACTGGGCCAACGTCCTGACTTTC. Its protein product is CASSPARDSTHWANVLTF.

Ten or more counts support this clonotype. The rearrangement uses TRBV12-5 and TRBJ1-1, with TRBD1 identical over 12 bases. Germline V gene lookup returns CDR1 LGHNT and CDR2 FRNRAP. The CDR3 consists of 16 residues. V gave up 1 base and J gave up 6 bases; unmatched junction bases: 6. The chain's CDR3 is CASGLDPGQGAAEAFF. CDR3 nucleotides: TGTGCTAGTGGTTTGGATCCGGGACAGGGGGCAGCTGAAGCTTTCTTT.

This clonotype has more than one count but fewer than ten. The gene calls are TRBV10-1 and TRBJ2-2; D is ambiguous. In germline, CDR1 is WNHNN, CDR2 SYGVQD (reference sequence). CDR3 length: 14 residues. V lost 2 bases to trimming and J lost 2 bases, with 6 bases between them. The CDR3 sequence: CASSEGANTGELFF. For the CDR3, the DNA is TGCGCCAGCAGTGAGGGTGCAAACACCGGGGAGCTGTTTTTT.